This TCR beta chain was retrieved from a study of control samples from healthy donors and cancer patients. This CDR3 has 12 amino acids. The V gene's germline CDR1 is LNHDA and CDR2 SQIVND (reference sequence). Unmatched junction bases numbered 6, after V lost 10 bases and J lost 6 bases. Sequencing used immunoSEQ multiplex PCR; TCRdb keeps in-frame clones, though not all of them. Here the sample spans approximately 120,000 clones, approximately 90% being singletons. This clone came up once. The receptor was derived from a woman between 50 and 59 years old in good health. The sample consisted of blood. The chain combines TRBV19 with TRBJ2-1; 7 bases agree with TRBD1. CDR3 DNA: TGTGCCATCTCCGACAGGGTCAATGAGCAGTTCTTC. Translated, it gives CAISDRVNEQFF.